A selection of T cell receptor beta chains follows, all from one sample in a study of regulatory T cells in long-lasting Graves disease. TCRdb passed the multiplex PCR reads through MiXCR, listing each CDR3 protein once. There are over 300,000 distinct CDR3 sequences in the sample; around 20% occur only once, and roughly 27% lies in the top ten. Sequences were derived from peripheral blood mononuclear cells (PBMCs), sampled when the disease was refractory, from a patient treated with antithyroid drugs. The receptors were sampled from a female donor with Graves disease. Both conserved end residues are part of each CDR3. D genes are given only for firm matches. Only some rows state a clone size, as once, few, many or a class for expanded clones.

d_gene: .; j_gene: TRBJ1-5; abundance: many; v_gene: TRBV27; CDR3aa: CASGDPSRNQPQHF; CDR3nt: TGTGCCAGTGGGGACCCCTCAAGGAATCAGCCCCAGCATTTT
d_gene: .; j_gene: TRBJ2-7; abundance: many; v_gene: TRBV10-3; CDR3aa: CAIRGGNYEQYF; CDR3nt: TGTGCCATCAGAGGGGGAAACTACGAGCAGTACTTC
d_gene: TRBD1; j_gene: TRBJ1-1; abundance: few; v_gene: TRBV3-1; CDR3aa: CASSQGRGYTEAFF; CDR3nt: TGTGCCAGCAGCCAGGGCAGGGGGTACACTGAAGCTTTCTTT
d_gene: .; j_gene: TRBJ2-5; abundance: many; v_gene: TRBV2; CDR3aa: CASHRLGTQYF; CDR3nt: TGTGCCAGCCACAGACTGGGGACCCAGTACTTC
d_gene: .; j_gene: TRBJ2-2; abundance: many; v_gene: TRBV27; CDR3aa: CASSNSRQLLTGELFF; CDR3nt: TGTGCCAGCAGTAATTCCAGGCAGCTACTCACCGGGGAGCTGTTTTTT
d_gene: TRBD2; j_gene: TRBJ2-7; abundance: .; v_gene: TRBV7-2; CDR3aa: CASSPGGVINYEQYF; CDR3nt: TGTGCCAGCAGCCCCGGGGGGGTTATCAACTACGAGCAGTACTTC
d_gene: .; j_gene: TRBJ1-5; abundance: .; v_gene: TRBV6-1; CDR3aa: CASSDEEIYQPQHF; CDR3nt: TGTGCCAGCAGTGATGAAGAGATCTATCAGCCCCAGCATTTT
d_gene: .; j_gene: TRBJ1-2; abundance: few; v_gene: TRBV29-1; CDR3aa: CSVGPETNYGYTF; CDR3nt: TGCAGCGTTGGTCCAGAGACTAACTATGGCTACACCTTC
d_gene: .; j_gene: TRBJ1-1; abundance: few; v_gene: TRBV7-2; CDR3aa: CASSPDRGDTEAFF; CDR3nt: TGTGCCAGCAGCCCCGACCGAGGGGACACTGAAGCTTTCTTT
d_gene: .; j_gene: TRBJ2-2; abundance: many; v_gene: TRBV7-6; CDR3aa: CASSLARTGSHTGELFF; CDR3nt: TGTGCCAGCAGCTTAGCGCGGACGGGATCCCACACCGGGGAGCTGTTTTTT
d_gene: TRBD2; j_gene: TRBJ2-5; abundance: .; v_gene: TRBV7-9; CDR3aa: CASSLSSGRSLETQYF; CDR3nt: TGTGCCAGCAGCTTGTCTAGCGGGAGATCGTTAGAGACCCAGTACTTC
d_gene: .; j_gene: TRBJ1-5; abundance: many; v_gene: TRBV12-3/TRBV12-4; CDR3aa: CASSARPIMTTRGNQPQHF; CDR3nt: TGTGCCAGCAGCGCCCGACCTATTATGACCACCCGAGGCAATCAGCCCCAGCATTTT
d_gene: .; j_gene: TRBJ2-7; abundance: .; v_gene: TRBV30; CDR3aa: CAGQHPRWGPSYEQYF; CDR3nt: TGTGCCGGCCAACACCCGAGATGGGGCCCCTCCTACGAGCAGTACTTC
d_gene: .; j_gene: TRBJ2-3; abundance: .; v_gene: TRBV5-1; CDR3aa: CASSSGIFSTDTQYF; CDR3nt: TGCGCCAGCAGCTCCGGGATTTTTAGCACAGATACGCAGTATTTT
d_gene: TRBD2; j_gene: TRBJ2-2; abundance: once; v_gene: TRBV18; CDR3aa: CASSPLAGGGPGELFF; CDR3nt: TGTGCCAGCTCACCACTAGCGGGAGGTGGACCCGGGGAGCTGTTTTTT
d_gene: TRBD1; j_gene: TRBJ1-5; abundance: many; v_gene: TRBV12-3/TRBV12-4; CDR3aa: CASSADRVDQPQHF; CDR3nt: TGTGCCAGCAGTGCCGACAGGGTAGATCAGCCCCAGCATTTT
d_gene: TRBD2; j_gene: TRBJ2-3; abundance: .; v_gene: TRBV7-9; CDR3aa: CASRPTSGGRTDTQYF; CDR3nt: TGTGCCAGCAGGCCTACTAGCGGGGGCCGCACAGATACGCAGTATTTT
d_gene: .; j_gene: TRBJ2-3; abundance: .; v_gene: TRBV28; CDR3aa: CASTPAWGMVDTQYF; CDR3nt: TGTGCCAGCACCCCCGCCTGGGGAATGGTGGATACGCAGTATTTT
d_gene: .; j_gene: TRBJ1-1; abundance: .; v_gene: TRBV12-3/TRBV12-4; CDR3aa: CASSSGKYTEAFF; CDR3nt: TGTGCCAGCAGTTCAGGAAAATACACTGAAGCTTTCTTT
d_gene: .; j_gene: TRBJ2-3; abundance: .; v_gene: TRBV3-1; CDR3aa: CASSQTHVTQYF; CDR3nt: TGTGCCAGCAGCCAAACCCATGTAACGCAGTATTTT
d_gene: TRBD1; j_gene: TRBJ1-5; abundance: .; v_gene: TRBV6-1; CDR3aa: CASRGQGAVSQPQHF; CDR3nt: TGTGCCAGCAGGGGACAGGGGGCGGTAAGTCAGCCCCAGCATTTT
d_gene: TRBD1; j_gene: TRBJ2-7; abundance: .; v_gene: TRBV11-2; CDR3aa: CASSLVTGVSYEQYF; CDR3nt: TGTGCCAGCAGCTTAGTTACAGGGGTTTCCTACGAGCAGTACTTC